This T cell receptor beta chain was documented in a study of graft-versus-host responses after intestinal transplantation (dated by TCRdb to about 2021). About the full investigation: The transplants that recipients received were multivisceral, liver-intestinal, or isolated intestinal. Every recipient was given anti-thymocyte globulin induction, followed by around three years of maintenance tacrolimus and steroids. After intestinal transplantation, graft-versus-host and host-versus-graft alloreactive T cell clones in the graft, circulation and bone marrow were tracked using bulk TCR-beta CDR3 sequencing. Alloreactive clones were identified by sequencing pre-transplant mixed lymphocyte reaction products and comparing these products with unstimulated pre-transplant donor and recipient T cells. The cohort enrolled 20 to 25 intestinal transplant recipients, one of whom was a retransplant, and a few patients without pretransplant specimens were excluded. A peak of at least 4% donor T cells among recipient peripheral blood mononuclear cells was the definition used for donor T cell macrochimerism. Rather than being sequenced by the commercial service, samples from a few later patients were sequenced in-house on an Illumina MiSeq and processed with MiXCR. On the study overall, not on this receptor specifically: Patients with donor T cell macrochimerism had high GvH to HvG T cell clonal ratios in their allografts. GvH clones were found in recipient bone marrow, and some of the GvH clones appeared earlier in ileal mucosa or blood, which is consistent with an intestinal mucosal origin. Conclusions were limited by the relatively low number and heterogeneity of intestinal transplant patients. Early after transplant, declines in HvG clones were associated with peak levels of circulating GvH clones.

In the first month after transplant, blood samples were collected up to 4 times, and after that at least monthly when available. To note about this clone: Its antigen specificity is not known. No base qualities exist here, and no much larger clone lies one base off it.

The receptor library was made with the immunoSEQ multiplex PCR assay. For most patients, genomic DNA was subjected to high-throughput TCR-beta CDR3 sequencing by Adaptive Biotechnologies. Under the source paper's analysis protocol: Adaptive's ImmunoSEQ software was the source of the TCR sequencing data for approximately 18 patients, while three other patients were processed with MiXCR and VDJtools. CDR3 nucleotide sequences shared by donor and recipient were removed because the origin of these sequences could not be assigned. At least 2-fold expansion over unstimulated cells and a minimum CFSE-low frequency of 0.002% (template counts) or 0.001% (read counts) were required for clones to be classified as alloreactive. A clone was considered mappable if detected in the sequenced pre-transplant spleen, lymph node, or MLR CFSE-low populations of the donor or recipient. Cumulative frequency of alloreactive clones was calculated as a percentage of all sequences weighted by copy number. The table was pulled from immuneACCESS by TCRdb, which kept in-frame rearrangements only. Such tables lose some clones; where checked, under half of the loss comes from unresolved V genes, and the rest has no known cause. V and J calls plus clone size are reproduced from that table; the DNA served to infer D and trimming. Present in this sample are 98,000 or so clones, roughly 88% of which were seen just once. In total, the top ten clones hold approximately 1.4% of the sample.

At the junction V is shortened by 4 bases and J by 1 base; bases outside the gene matches: 2. Sequences MDHEN (CDR1) and SYDVKM (CDR2) are obtained from the germline V gene. There are 16 amino acids in the CDR3, from cysteine to phenylalanine inclusive. The retained sequence is limited to the CDR3, 48 bases, with the frame set at the first base. The source of this sequence is a human patient who received an intestinal transplant, so some T cells may come from the graft donor. Specimen: PBMCs, collected 255 days after intestinal transplant. The sequence joins TRBV28 to TRBJ2-3, with 13 middle bases fitting TRBD2. The sequence in DNA is TGTGCCAGCAGTTCCACTAGCGGGGGGGGCACAGATACGCAGTATTTT. It specifies CASSSTSGGGTDTQYF.